This T cell receptor (beta chain) emerged from a study of cytomegalovirus exposure and HLA in healthy donors. The study sampled nominally healthy donors, though unrecorded immune exposures were likely. PCR employed 60 Vbeta and 13 Jbeta primers. Repertoires were generated with immunoSEQ multiplex PCR, while TCRdb's copy carries only in-frame clones and drops some. The sample includes under 95,000 clones, 75% of them seen just once. This CDR3 comprises 15 residues. V was pared by 6 bases and J by 7 bases, with 9 bases of the junction left unmatched. Germline V lookup: CDR1 MGHDK, CDR2 SYGVNS. The rearrangement links TRBV25-1 to TRBJ2-7; 13 nucleotides match TRBD2. The sample consisted of PBMCs. This receptor was obtained from a man in his forties in good health and CMV-seronegative. The CDR3 here is CASSWGSGLAGEQYF. The CDR3 DNA follows: TGTGCCAGCAGCTGGGGGTCGGGACTAGCGGGGGAGCAGTACTTC.